The TCR beta chain under discussion was sequenced for a study of beta chain features in type 1 diabetes. Every donor provided one heparinised blood draw, which averaged about 110 mL. The CDR3 consists of 13 residues. CDR1 is MNHEY, CDR2 SVGAGI, per germline. V gave up 6 bases and J gave up 10 bases, with 15 bases separating them. This clone has just a few counts. The isolated RNA, all of it, was reverse transcribed, so expressed TCRB transcripts were what got sequenced. Clones were read by immunoSEQ multiplex PCR, and TCRdb kept only the in-frame ones, dropping some. The table records some 500,000 clones, 11% of them present only once.

The TCR was taken from a woman aged 18-35 years in good health. Sequencing was performed on naive CD4+ T cells from blood. The rearrangement uses TRBV6-5 and TRBJ1-4, with D possibly being TRBD1 (5 bases). This CDR3 reads CASSPRGSGKLFF. The CDR3, as DNA: TGTGCCAGCAGCCCCCGGGGGAGTGGAAAACTGTTTTTT.